The 21 T cell receptor beta chains given below trace back to one sample, sequenced in a study of T cell responses to AZD1222 COVID-19 vaccine. Repertoires were generated with immunoSEQ multiplex PCR, while TCRdb's copy carries only in-frame clones and drops some. The sample includes some 80,000 clones, more than 70% of them seen just once. The source material was peripheral blood, sampled 28 days after the second dose of the MenACWY control vaccine. Source of these receptors: an adult who received the MenACWY meningococcal vaccine as a control.

The rearrangement uses TRBV12-3 or TRBV12-4 and TRBJ2-7; 8 nucleotides match TRBD1. There are 12 residues in the CDR3. After removal of 4 bases from V and 6 bases from J, the junction contained 2 bases not matched to a gene. The CDR3 here is CASSWTGSEQYF. The CDR3 DNA reads as TGTGCCAGCAGTTGGACAGGGTCCGAGCAGTACTTC.

This clone was counted once. The V and J genes are TRBV11-1 and TRBJ2-3; possibly TRBD2 for D (5 bases). This CDR3 region has 16 residues. Trimming cost V 1 base and J 0 bases, with 11 bases left between them. Germline V gives CDR1 SGHAT, CDR2 FQDESV (reference sequence). The CDR3 reads CASSLVLSGSTDTQYF. CDR3 in DNA: TGTGCCAGCAGCTTAGTTCTATCGGGGAGCACAGATACGCAGTATTTT.

The chain uses TRBV5-6 and TRBJ1-6; no clear D. The CDR3 has 16 residues. CDR1 is SGHDT and CDR2 is YYEEEE in the germline V gene. Trimming removed 4 bases at V and 0 bases at J, with 11 bases between. The CDR3 is CASSQLILSYNSPLHF. CDR3 bases: TGTGCCAGCAGCCAGCTCATCCTCTCCTATAATTCACCCCTCCACTTT.

The rearrangement joins TRBV3-1 (or the pseudogene TRBV3-2) to TRBJ1-4, with D tentatively TRBD1 (6 bases). The V gene's germline CDR1 is LGHDT and CDR2 YNNKEL (reference sequence). Trimming took 0 bases from V and 3 from J, leaving 17 bases between them. The CDR3 is 18 amino acids. In DNA form, the CDR3 reads TGTGCCAGCAGCCAAGAAGGGTTGAGGACAGCCTCTAATGAAAAACTGTTTTTT. Amino acids: CASSQEGLRTASNEKLFF.

The J gene is TRBJ1-1, the V gene TRBV2; D is unresolved. CDR1 is SNHLY and CDR2 is FYNNEI in the germline V gene. The CDR3 loop spans 11 amino acids. V gave up 4 bases and J gave up 11 bases, with 11 bases separating them. The CDR3 DNA reads as TGTGCCAGCAGTGTGGGAGGATGGGCTTTCTTT. Translation: CASSVGGWAFF.

This chain uses TRBV28 with TRBJ2-5, with D perhaps matching TRBD1 (5 bases). The V gene's germline CDR1 is MDHEN and CDR2 SYDVKM. V lost 2 bases, J lost 0 bases, and 13 bases lay in between. This CDR3 region has 16 residues. In DNA form, the CDR3 reads TGTGCCAGCAGTTTAGGGGCACGAAGGTACCAAGAGACCCAGTACTTC. It codes for CASSLGARRYQETQYF.

The chain employs TRBV7-9 and TRBJ1-2; D uncertain. CDR3 length: 16 residues. Germline loops: CDR1 SEHNR, CDR2 FQNEAQ (reference sequence). Trimming left V 4 bases short and J 3 bases short, with 18 bases between. CDR3 sequence: CASSSESVHRYYGYTF. The CDR3 DNA is TGTGCCAGCAGCTCCGAATCCGTACACCGCTACTATGGCTACACCTTC.

This chain uses TRBV28 with TRBJ1-4; 10 bases line up with TRBD1. V shed 2 bases, J shed 5 bases, and the junction held 8 bases outside the gene matches. CDR3 size: 17 residues. CDR1 is MDHEN and CDR2 is SYDVKM in the germline V gene. The CDR3 spells CASSLGFPGQGNEKLFF. Here the CDR3 DNA reads TGTGCCAGCAGTTTAGGATTCCCGGGACAGGGGAATGAAAAACTGTTTTTT.

This chain links TRBV4-1 with TRBJ1-5; no reliable D call. V shed 0 bases and J shed 0 bases, with 15 bases lying between them. Germline-derived CDR1 and CDR2 are MGHRA and YSYEKL. The length of the CDR3 is 18 residues. In DNA, the CDR3 is TGCGCCAGCAGCCAAGATTTGGGCGGGGTAGGTAGCAATCAGCCCCAGCATTTT. Translated, it gives CASSQDLGGVGSNQPQHF.

The chain combines TRBV7-2 with TRBJ1-2; tentatively, D is TRBD1 (5 bases). With 6 bases removed from V and 4 bases from J, the gap between germline ends came to 18 bases. The germline gives CDR1 SGHTA, CDR2 FQGNSA. The CDR3 is 15 residues long. CDR3 DNA sequence: TGTGCCAGCAGTCCCGGGACCGCTAAAACCTATGGCTACACCTTC. This translates into CASSPGTAKTYGYTF.

J is TRBJ1-1 and V is TRBV6-5, with D uncertain. Germline CDR1 reads MNHEY; CDR2 reads SVGAGI. Trimming stripped 4 bases from V and 1 base from J, with 4 bases between. This CDR3 has 12 residues. The CDR3 coding sequence is TGTGCCAGCAGTTCCCCGAACACTGAAGCTTTCTTT. This codes for CASSSPNTEAFF.

The chain is built from TRBV7-8 and TRBJ1-3, with D hard to call. The V gene's germline CDR1 is SGHVS and CDR2 FQNEAQ. V lost 4 bases and J 3 bases, leaving 19 bases between the germline ends. This CDR3 contains 17 residues. In DNA form, the CDR3 reads TGTGCCAGCAGCTCGACGAGAGTCGTACTACTTGGAAACACCATATATTTT. Protein: CASSSTRVVLLGNTIYF. Complete variable domain (other parts from reference TRBV7-8 and TRBJ1-3): GAGVSQSPRYKVAKRGQDVALRCDPISGHVSLFWYQQALGQGPEFLTYFQNEAQLDKSGLPSDRFFAERPEGSVSTLKIQRTQQEDSAVYLCASSSTRVVLLGNTIYFGEGSWLTVV.

This chain connects TRBV27 to TRBJ2-1; 7 positions match TRBD1. The J segment lost 0 bases and the V segment lost 5 bases, leaving 4 bases of the junction unmatched. The CDR3 consists of 15 residues. The germline gives CDR1 MNHEY, CDR2 SMNVEV (reference sequence). The CDR3 DNA sequence: TGTGCCAGCAGTCCACAGGGGAGCTCCTACAATGAGCAGTTCTTC. Translated: CASSPQGSSYNEQFF.

This chain links TRBV6-5 with TRBJ2-1; no clear D gene. Between the trimmed V and J ends, which lost 2 bases and 3 bases, there was a span of 5 bases. The CDR3 covers 13 residues. Germline assignment: CDR1 MNHEY and CDR2 SVGAGI. In nucleotides, the CDR3 is TGTGCCAGCAGTTACGGGGACTACAATGAGCAGTTCTTC. This sequence encodes CASSYGDYNEQFF.

V usage is TRBV4-2 and J usage is TRBJ1-2; 10 bases map to TRBD1. The J segment lost 4 bases and the V segment lost 1 base, leaving 9 bases of the junction unmatched. Per germline, CDR1 LGHNA and CDR2 YNFKEQ. This CDR3 is built from 17 residues. In DNA, the CDR3 is TGTGCCAGCAGCCAAGTGGACAGGGGGTCGGGTAGCTATGGCTACACCTTC. Its translation is CASSQVDRGSGSYGYTF.

The chain has TRBV30 and TRBJ1-1; 7 bases are a match to TRBD1. CDR1 GTSNPN and CDR2 SVGIG come from the germline V gene (reference sequence). V shed 0 bases, J shed 4 bases, and the junction held 5 bases outside the gene matches. The CDR3 sequence is 14 residues long. CDR3 bases: TGTGCCTGGAGTGTCGTACAGGGGACCACTGAAGCTTTCTTT. Translated, it gives CAWSVVQGTTEAFF. Full variable domain (remainder filled in from reference TRBV30 and TRBJ1-1): SQTIHQWPATLVQPVGSPLSLECTVEGTSNPNLYWYRQAAGRGLQLLFYSVGIGQISSEVPQNLSASRPQDRQFILSSKKLLLSDSGFYLCAWSVVQGTTEAFFGQGTRLTVV.

This rearrangement joins TRBV25-1 to TRBJ1-2; D not resolved. Trimming cost V 0 bases and J 0 bases, with 8 bases left between them. The germline CDR1 and CDR2 sequences are MGHDK and SYGVNS. The CDR3 covers 15 residues. The CDR3 bases are TGTGCCAGCAGTGAATATCAACAGTCTAACTATGGCTACACCTTC. This sequence encodes CASSEYQQSNYGYTF.

The chain recombines TRBV5-6 with TRBJ1-2; D ambiguous. Deletions cut 4 bases from V and 9 bases from J, with 10 bases between. This CDR3 comprises 11 residues. Germline V gene data show CDR1 as SGHDT and CDR2 as YYEEEE. CDR3: CASSHDVRYTF. In DNA, the CDR3 is TGTGCCAGCAGCCATGACGTTCGCTACACCTTC.

This rearrangement joins TRBV5-1 to TRBJ1-5; D gene ambiguous. V shed 4 bases and J shed 2 bases, with 13 bases lying between them. Germline V lookup: CDR1 SGHRS, CDR2 YFSETQ. This CDR3 has 15 amino acids. CDR3 sequence (DNA): TGCGCCAGCAGCCCGACGGTCGGCGGCAATCAGCCCCAGCATTTT. Translated: CASSPTVGGNQPQHF. Supplemented by reference TRBV5-1 and TRBJ1-5, the full variable domain reads KAGVTQTPRYLIKTRGQQVTLSCSPISGHRSVSWYQQTPGQGLQFLFEYFSETQRNKGNFPGRFSGRQFSNSRSEMNVSTLELGDSALYLCASSPTVGGNQPQHFGDGTRLSIL.

The gene calls are TRBV30 and TRBJ2-1; 14 bases map to TRBD2. Per the germline V gene, CDR1 is GTSNPN and CDR2 is SVGIG (reference sequence). There are 12 residues in the CDR3. V was pared by 5 bases and J by 15 bases, with 6 bases of the junction left unmatched. In nucleotides, the CDR3 is TGTGCCTGGGGACTAGCGGGGGGACTTCGGTTCTTC. It is translated as CAWGLAGGLRFF.

CDR3 amino acids: CASSVDWGWEQPQHF. CDR3 nucleotides: TGTGCCAGCAGCGTAGATTGGGGATGGGAACAGCCCCAGCATTTT. This chain links TRBV9 with TRBJ1-5; D remains unclear. Germline CDR1 and CDR2: SGDLS and YYNGEE. The CDR3 sequence is 15 residues long. The V end lost 0 bases, the J end lost 7 bases, and 14 bases lay between the germline ends.